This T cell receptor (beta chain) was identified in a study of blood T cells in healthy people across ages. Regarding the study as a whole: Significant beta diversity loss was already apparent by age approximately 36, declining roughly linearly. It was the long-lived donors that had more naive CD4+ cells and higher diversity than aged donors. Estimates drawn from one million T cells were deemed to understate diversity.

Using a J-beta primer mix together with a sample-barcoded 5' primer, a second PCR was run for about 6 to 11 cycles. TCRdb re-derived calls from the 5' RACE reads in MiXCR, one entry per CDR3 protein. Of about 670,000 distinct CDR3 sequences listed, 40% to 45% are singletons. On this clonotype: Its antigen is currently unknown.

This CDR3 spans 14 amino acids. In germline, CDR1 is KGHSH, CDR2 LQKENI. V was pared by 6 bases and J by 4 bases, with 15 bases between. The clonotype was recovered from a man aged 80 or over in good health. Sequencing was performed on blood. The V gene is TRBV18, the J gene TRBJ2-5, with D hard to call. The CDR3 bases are TGTGCCAGCTCGGAAGGGTCTAATCGAGAGACCCAGTACTTC. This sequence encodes CASSEGSNRETQYF.